Each of the 24 T cell receptor beta chains below was sequenced from the same sample in a study of PD-1 blockade in classical Hodgkin lymphoma. Brentuximab vedotin exposure varied among the patients, all of whom had relapsed after autologous stem cell transplantation. Measured with immunoSEQ multiplex PCR; TCRdb has only the in-frame clones, and not every one. There are tens of thousands of clones in the sample; approximately 92% occur only once, and approximately 11% lies in the top ten. Specimen: peripheral blood mononuclear cells (PBMCs), collected before the second cycle of nivolumab. The receptors derive from a human donor with classical Hodgkin lymphoma.

This clone was detected a few times. V is TRBV27 and J is TRBJ1-6, with D maybe TRBD1 (5 bases). V lost 5 bases and J lost 10, with 12 bases in between. There are 13 residues in the CDR3. In germline, CDR1 is MNHEY, CDR2 SMNVEV (reference sequence). This CDR3 reads CASSEGWGSPLHF. CDR3 nucleotides: TGTGCCAGCAGTGAAGGGTGGGGCTCACCCCTCCACTTT.

This chain uses TRBV28 with TRBJ2-7; D remains unclear. The germline gives CDR1 MDHEN, CDR2 SYDVKM. The CDR3 runs to 12 residues. Trimming cost V 6 bases and J 3 bases, with 9 bases left between them. The CDR3, as DNA: TGTGCCAGCAGCCGAGTCGACTACGAGCAGTACTTC. Its protein product is CASSRVDYEQYF.

V gene TRBV2 combines with J gene TRBJ1-5, with D possibly being TRBD1 (6 bases). V was trimmed by 3 bases and J by 0 bases, leaving 18 bases between them. Looked up from germline, CDR1 is SNHLY and CDR2 is FYNNEI. The CDR3 is 18 amino acids. CDR3 DNA: TGTGCCAGCAGTGAGCCATGCCGGGACATCCATAGCAATCAGCCCCAGCATTTT. Protein product: CASSEPCRDIHSNQPQHF.

This chain joins TRBV7-9 and TRBJ2-2; D possibly corresponds to TRBD2 (5 bases). This CDR3 has 16 residues. Per the germline V gene, CDR1 is SEHNR and CDR2 is FQNEAQ (reference sequence). This CDR3 reads CANSDRMRENTGELFF. The CDR3 DNA reads TGTGCAAACTCCGACCGTATGAGGGAAAACACCGGGGAGCTGTTTTTT. Full variable domain (outside the CDR3, taken from reference TRBV7-9 and TRBJ2-2): DTGVSQNPRHKITKRGQNVTFRCDPISEHNRLYWYRQTLGQGPEFLTYFQNEAQLEKSRLLSDRFSAERPKGSFSTLEIQRTEQGDSAMYLCANSDRMRENTGELFFGEGSRLTVL.

V gene TRBV28 combines with J gene TRBJ1-6; TRBD1 is a possible D gene (5 bases). Between the trimmed V and J ends, which lost 3 bases and 14 bases, there was a span of 11 bases. This CDR3 is 12 amino acids long. Germline-derived CDR1 and CDR2 are MDHEN and SYDVKM. DNA of the CDR3: TGTGCCAGCAGTTTGGGGTTGGGGGCCCTCCACTTT. Translated, it gives CASSLGLGALHF.

The chain is built from TRBV30 and TRBJ2-5; D possibly corresponds to TRBD1 (5 bases). Germline CDR1 reads GTSNPN; CDR2 reads SVGIG (reference sequence). Trimming left V 2 bases short and J 5 bases short, with 12 bases between. The CDR3 contains 13 residues. CDR3 loop: CAWSLQVRETQYF. In DNA, the CDR3 is TGTGCCTGGAGTCTACAGGTGAGGGAGACCCAGTACTTC.

This clone came up a few times. The V and J genes are TRBV4-1 and TRBJ2-6, with D unresolved. Per germline, CDR1 MGHRA and CDR2 YSYEKL. There are 16 residues in the CDR3. Trimming stripped 1 base from V and 1 base from J, with 8 bases between. The CDR3 spells CASSQVVGSGANVLTF. CDR3 nucleotides: TGCGCCAGCAGCCAAGTAGTTGGGTCTGGGGCCAACGTCCTGACTTTC.

The gene calls are TRBV10-3 and TRBJ2-7, with 7 positions matching TRBD2. V trimming: 10 bases; J trimming: 1 base; junction bases outside the gene matches: 13. The CDR3 consists of 15 residues. Germline lookup yields CDR1 ENHRY and CDR2 SYGVKD. In DNA, the CDR3 is TGTGCCACCTCACCGACTAGCTTGGGATCCTACGAGCAGTACTTC. Encoded protein: CATSPTSLGSYEQYF.

The J gene is TRBJ1-1, the V gene TRBV6-5, with 8 bases aligning to TRBD1. The J segment lost 9 bases and the V segment lost 7 bases, leaving 10 bases of the junction unmatched. The CDR3 spans 13 residues. Germline CDR1 reads MNHEY; CDR2 reads SVGAGI. The chain's CDR3 is CASTSGGARKAFF. The CDR3 DNA sequence: TGTGCCAGCACCTCAGGGGGCGCGCGTAAAGCTTTCTTT.

The genes are TRBV5-4 and TRBJ2-5, with TRBD2 identical over 13 bases. The V gene end was trimmed by 4 bases and the J gene end by 4 bases; junction bases not matched to a gene: 4. The CDR3 extends over 15 amino acids. Germline CDR1 and CDR2: SGHNT and YYREEE (reference sequence). The CDR3 DNA follows: TGTGCCAGCAGCGAAACTAGCGGGAGGGGAGAGACCCAGTACTTC. It specifies CASSETSGRGETQYF.

This chain connects TRBV6-5 to TRBJ2-1; D possibly corresponds to TRBD1 (5 bases). The V and J ends lost 5 bases and 5 bases respectively, with 10 bases between them. The CDR3 has 13 residues. The V gene's germline CDR1 is MNHEY and CDR2 SVGAGI. The CDR3 spells CASSRTPNNEQFF. CDR3 in DNA: TGTGCCAGCAGTCGGACACCTAACAATGAGCAGTTCTTC.

The chain links TRBV2 to TRBJ2-3, with TRBD2 identical over 9 bases. The CDR3 is made up of 21 amino acids. Germline V gene data show CDR1 as SNHLY and CDR2 as FYNNEI. Germline trimming cut 8 bases from V and 2 bases from J; bases unmatched to any gene: 26. The CDR3 loop is CASRHTWSGGTPWLSTDTQYF. The CDR3 coding sequence is TGTGCCAGCCGCCACACTTGGAGCGGGGGGACCCCCTGGCTATCCACAGATACGCAGTATTTT.

The chain joins TRBV28 to TRBJ1-2, with D unresolved. Germline lookup yields CDR1 MDHEN and CDR2 SYDVKM. This CDR3 has 13 residues. Trimming pared 4 bases from V and 6 bases from J, leaving 12 bases between. This CDR3 is CASSSPSGDGYTF. As DNA, the CDR3 is TGTGCCAGCAGTTCCCCGAGCGGGGATGGCTACACCTTC.

The chain has TRBV27 and TRBJ2-7; 9 bases line up with TRBD1. Trimming cost V 4 bases and J 0 bases; bases outside gene matches: 4. This CDR3 comprises 15 residues. The germline V gene encodes CDR1 MNHEY and CDR2 SMNVEV (reference sequence). This CDR3 is CASSSGQGTSYEQYF. The CDR3 coding sequence is TGTGCCAGCAGTTCTGGACAGGGGACCTCCTACGAGCAGTACTTC.

The rearrangement joins TRBV7-9 to TRBJ2-7, with TRBD2 matching 7 bases. Germline CDR1 SEHNR, CDR2 FQNEAQ (reference sequence). The CDR3 extends over 16 amino acids. V shed 5 bases and J 4 bases; nucleotides not matched to a gene: 14. CDR3 protein: CASSPGGRRESYEQYF. CDR3 coding DNA: TGTGCCAGCAGCCCCGGTGGGAGGCGGGAGTCGTACGAGCAGTACTTC. Full variable domain (remainder filled in from reference TRBV7-9 and TRBJ2-7): DTGVSQNPRHKITKRGQNVTFRCDPISEHNRLYWYRQTLGQGPEFLTYFQNEAQLEKSRLLSDRFSAERPKGSFSTLEIQRTEQGDSAMYLCASSPGGRRESYEQYFGPGTRLTVT.

V is TRBV5-1 and J is TRBJ2-7, with a weak D call TRBD1 (6 bases). Per the germline V gene, CDR1 is SGHRS and CDR2 is YFSETQ. Trimming pared 3 bases from V and 1 base from J, leaving 8 bases between. The CDR3 is made up of 13 amino acids. CDR3 region: CASSSGQSYEQYF. The CDR3 region has the DNA TGCGCCAGCAGCTCTGGACAGTCCTACGAGCAGTACTTC.

The CDR3, as DNA: TGTGCCAGCACCGTATTAGGACAGGGGGCGGGTGAGCAGTTCTTC. As protein: CASTVLGQGAGEQFF. This chain connects TRBV28 to TRBJ2-1; 11 bases fit TRBD1. J gave up 9 bases and V 7 bases, and 11 bases lay outside the gene matches. Germline V gene sequence: CDR1 MDHEN, CDR2 SYDVKM. There are 15 residues in the CDR3. Filled out from reference TRBV28 and TRBJ2-1, the complete variable domain reads DVKVTQSSRYLVKRTGEKVFLECVQDMDHENMFWYRQDPGLGLRLIYFSYDVKMKEKGDIPEGYSVSREKKERFSLILESASTNQTSMYLCASTVLGQGAGEQFFGPGTRLTVL.

This clone was observed once. The chain employs TRBV28 and TRBJ2-7, with a tentative D call TRBD2 (5 bases). Germline values: CDR1 MDHEN, CDR2 SYDVKM. V lost 5 bases, J lost 1 base, and 12 bases lay in between. This CDR3 is built from 14 residues. In DNA, the CDR3 is TGTGCCAGCAGTGGCAGGACGGGGTCCTACGAGCAGTACTTC. It encodes CASSGRTGSYEQYF.

The rearrangement uses TRBV7-9 and TRBJ1-2; D gene uncertain. Looked up from germline, CDR1 is SEHNR and CDR2 is FQNEAQ (reference sequence). Trimming shortened V by 6 bases and J by 8 bases, and 13 bases separated the two germline ends. This CDR3 has 12 residues. The DNA for the CDR3 is TGTGCCAGCAGTTTCCGGGATGGAGGCTACACCTTC. Amino acids: CASSFRDGGYTF.

This clone was seen only once. The chain recombines TRBV27 with TRBJ2-7, with 8 bases aligning to TRBD2. In germline, CDR1 is MNHEY, CDR2 SMNVEV (reference sequence). The ends lost 3 bases at V and 3 bases at J; junction bases unmatched: 19. The CDR3 extends over 19 amino acids. CDR3 sequence reads: CASSFTLHRGLGSVYEQYF. The CDR3 DNA reads TGTGCCAGCAGTTTCACCCTCCATCGGGGACTAGGTTCTGTCTACGAGCAGTACTTC.

The chain joins TRBV5-4 to TRBJ2-7; TRBD2 matches 11 bases. The CDR3 runs 14 residues. J gave up 6 bases and V 3 bases, and 5 bases lay outside the gene matches. Per the germline V gene, CDR1 is SGHNT and CDR2 is YYREEE (reference sequence). The CDR3 DNA is TGTGCCAGCAGCTCCCTAGCGGGGGGAGGCGAGCAGTACTTC. Its translation: CASSSLAGGGEQYF.

The chain recombines TRBV6-1 with TRBJ2-3; D is uncertain. From germline, CDR1 is MNHNS and CDR2 SASEGT. This CDR3 region has 13 residues. With 6 bases removed from V and 0 bases from J, the gap between germline ends came to 7 bases. The CDR3 DNA reads as TGTGCCAGCAGGATACAGAGCACAGATACGCAGTATTTT. Protein sequence: CASRIQSTDTQYF.

The rearrangement uses TRBV2 and TRBJ1-1; tentatively, D is TRBD1 (5 bases). In germline, CDR1 is SNHLY, CDR2 FYNNEI. V was trimmed by 5 bases and J by 3 bases, leaving 13 bases between them. The CDR3 is 14 residues long. The CDR3 DNA sequence: TGTGCCAGCAGTCCACAGGCTAGGGACACTGAAGCTTTCTTT. Translation: CASSPQARDTEAFF.

V is TRBV9 and J is TRBJ2-5; possibly TRBD1 for D (5 bases). CDR3 length: 14 residues. Trimming pared 3 bases from V and 2 bases from J, leaving 11 bases between. Per germline, CDR1 SGDLS and CDR2 YYNGEE. The CDR3 sequence: CASSAQGTQETQYF. CDR3 DNA sequence: TGTGCCAGCAGCGCCCAGGGAACACAAGAGACCCAGTACTTC.